These 16 T cell receptor beta chains share one sample of origin, sequenced in a study of molecular identifiers for immune sequencing clone quantification. In TCRdb, the PCR reads were re-called with MiXCR into one record per CDR3 protein. The sample contains about 640,000 distinct CDR3 sequences, 15% to 20% of which appear only once. Material for sequencing was naive CD8+ T cells from blood, with Jurkat cell RNA spiked in. Subset indicated: FACS-sorted CD8+CD4-CCR7+CD45RA+ naive T cells. The source is a human donor in good health. Some libraries in this study had Jurkat cell RNA spiked in.

As concerns this clonotype: This may be a read error, as it is one base from a much larger clone. The V gene is TRBV28, the J gene TRBJ2-7; no clear D. In germline, CDR1 is MDHEN, CDR2 SYDVKM. V was trimmed by 6 bases and J by 6 bases, leaving 18 bases between them. CDR3 size: 14 residues. This CDR3 reads CASRAPEEYGEQYF. The CDR3 DNA sequence: TGTGCCAGCAGAGCCCCCGAGGAGTACGGCGAGCAGTACTTC.

In regard to this clonotype: A much bigger clone sits one base away, suggesting this may be a read error. The rearrangement uses TRBV6-5 and TRBJ2-1; weak D call: TRBD2 (5 bases). V lost 8 bases and J lost 8, with 10 bases in between. Germline-derived CDR1 and CDR2 are MNHEY and SVGAGI. This CDR3 has 11 residues. CDR3 nucleotide sequence: TGTGCCAGCGGTGGAGGAGATGAGCAGTTCTTC. Its protein product is CASGGGDEQFF.

This clonotype has a count of ten or more. The chain joins TRBV20-1 to TRBJ1-5; 8 nucleotides align to TRBD1. CDR3 length equals 16 residues. Trimming removed 0 bases from V and 2 bases from J; junction bases left unmatched: 6. Germline V CDR1 and CDR2: DFQATT, SNEGSKA (reference sequence). The CDR3 DNA follows: TGCAGTGCTAGAGATTATCAGGGGGCGGGCAATCAGCCCCAGCATTTT. Protein: CSARDYQGAGNQPQHF.

This clonotype showed up just a few times. The chain uses TRBV19 and TRBJ1-1, with D tentatively TRBD1 (5 bases). The germline gives CDR1 LNHDA, CDR2 SQIVND (reference sequence). Trimming removed 5 bases at V and 0 bases at J, with 13 bases between. This CDR3 spans 15 amino acids. CDR3 sequence reads: CASSPRVGLNTEAFF. The CDR3 nucleotides read TGTGCCAGTAGTCCCAGGGTGGGATTGAACACTGAAGCTTTCTTT. The entire variable domain, with the rest obtained from reference TRBV19 and TRBJ1-1, is as follows: DGGITQSPKYLFRKEGQNVTLSCEQNLNHDAMYWYRQDPGQGLRLIYYSQIVNDFQKGDIAEGYSVSREKKESFPLTVTSAQKNPTAFYLCASSPRVGLNTEAFFGQGTRLTVV.

Ten or more counts support this clonotype. The chain uses TRBV5-4 and TRBJ1-2, with D possibly TRBD1 on 5 matching bases. The germline V and J ends were trimmed by 4 bases and 1 base, with 23 bases remaining between them. Germline V gene data show CDR1 as SGHNT and CDR2 as YYREEE (reference sequence). This CDR3 has 18 amino acids. The chain's CDR3 is CASSTINLLGTDNYGYTF. CDR3 in DNA: TGTGCCAGCAGCACCATTAACTTGCTGGGGACCGATAACTATGGCTACACCTTC.

This clonotype turned up a few times. One base away lies a much larger clone, so this may be a sequencing read error. The V gene is TRBV6-2 or TRBV6-3, the J gene TRBJ1-1; 9 nucleotides agree with TRBD1. The CDR3 is made up of 14 amino acids. In germline, CDR1 is MNHEY, CDR2 SVGEGT. CDR3 loop: CVSNTGGSYTEAFF. In nucleotides, the CDR3 is TGTGTCAGTAACACAGGGGGCAGTTACACTGAAGCTTTCTTT.

This clonotype was seen ten or more times. The chain carries TRBV29-1 and TRBJ2-7; 10 positions agree with TRBD2. Germline CDR1 and CDR2: SQVTM and ANQGSEA. The V gene end was trimmed by 4 bases and the J gene end by 6 bases; junction bases not matched to a gene: 9. The CDR3 contains 14 residues. The CDR3 here is CSVVTLAGDGEQYF. CDR3 DNA: TGCAGCGTTGTAACGCTAGCGGGAGACGGCGAGCAGTACTTC.

A word on this clonotype: A much larger clone differs by one base, so this may be a read error. This rearrangement joins TRBV12-3 or TRBV12-4 to TRBJ2-3; 16 bases map to TRBD2. This CDR3 has 19 residues. The CDR3 here is CTSSRPGTSGGDWADTQYF. In DNA form, the CDR3 reads TGTACCAGCAGCCGGCCGGGGACTAGCGGGGGGGACTGGGCAGATACGCAGTATTTT.

This clonotype was counted ten times or more. This sequence joins TRBV4-1 and TRBJ1-1; D unresolved. The V end was cut by 1 base, the J end by 2 bases, with 8 bases between. This CDR3 spans 14 amino acids. Germline V gene data show CDR1 as MGHRA and CDR2 as YSYEKL. Written as DNA, the CDR3 is TGCGCCAGCAGCCAAGGAGCAAGTAACACTGAAGCTTTCTTT. Residues: CASSQGASNTEAFF.

This clonotype was observed at least ten times. This chain joins TRBV7-9 and TRBJ2-3; D gene ambiguous. Trimming took off 1 base at V and 4 bases at J, with 6 bases between the two ends. Germline values: CDR1 SEHNR, CDR2 FQNEAQ (reference sequence). The CDR3 is made up of 13 amino acids. This chain's CDR3 is CASSLDFSDTQYF. CDR3 sequence (DNA): TGTGCCAGCAGCTTAGATTTCTCAGATACGCAGTATTTT.

This clonotype was counted ten times or more. The gene calls are TRBV5-1 and TRBJ2-5; no reliable D call. V lost 4 bases, J lost 3 bases, and 13 bases lay in between. CDR1 is SGHRS, CDR2 YFSETQ, per germline. The CDR3 has 14 residues. The CDR3 DNA reads as TGCGCCAGCAGCCGCCGGACGGGTGAAGAGACCCAGTACTTC. It encodes CASSRRTGEETQYF.

This clonotype was picked up a small number of times. The genes are TRBV2 and TRBJ2-7, with D possibly being TRBD1 (5 bases). V was shortened by 11 bases and J by 5 bases, with 19 bases between the two germline ends. Per the germline V gene, CDR1 is SNHLY and CDR2 is FYNNEI. There are 13 residues in the CDR3. CDR3 nucleotides: TGTGCCCCCAGGGCGAACGGATCAGACGAGCAGTACTTC. This translates into CAPRANGSDEQYF.

The chain joins TRBV10-2 to TRBJ2-1; TRBD2 aligns across 11 bases. V lost 3 bases and J lost 10; bases outside the gene matches: 8. The CDR3 is 15 residues long. Germline V gene sequence: CDR1 WSHSY, CDR2 SAAADI. The CDR3 DNA follows: TGCGCCAGCAGTGATTTTAGCGGGGGGGCAGGCGAGCAGTTCTTC. Amino acids: CASSDFSGGAGEQFF.

This clonotype was observed at least ten times. The rearrangement uses TRBV2 and TRBJ1-1; TRBD1 might be the D (5 bases). Germline loops: CDR1 SNHLY, CDR2 FYNNEI. The ends were cut back, 5 bases at V and 1 base at J, with 14 bases in the middle. The CDR3 is 15 amino acids. The CDR3 region is CASSWDPNSNTEAFF. For the CDR3, the DNA is TGTGCCAGCAGTTGGGACCCCAACTCGAACACTGAAGCTTTCTTT.

This chain joins TRBV4-1 and TRBJ2-1; no definite D call. The CDR3 is 13 residues long. The V end was cut by 1 base, the J end by 8 bases, with 9 bases between. CDR1 and CDR2 from the germline V gene are MGHRA and YSYEKL. CDR3 sequence: CASSQGSWDEQFF. CDR3 DNA sequence: TGCGCCAGCAGCCAAGGGTCGTGGGATGAGCAGTTCTTC.

To note about this clonotype: Since a much larger clone is just one base distant, this may be a read error. The V gene is TRBV10-3, the J gene TRBJ2-3; 8 bases align to TRBD2. The junction had 4 bases not matched to a gene; V was cut back by 0 bases and J by 2 bases. Germline values: CDR1 ENHRY, CDR2 SYGVKD. CDR3 size: 16 residues. The CDR3 DNA reads as TGTGCCATCAGTGAGTCGGCGGGAGGCATCACAGATACGCAGTATTTT. Translated: CAISESAGGITDTQYF.